The 15 T cell receptor beta chains below were found in one sample sequenced in a study of T cells after posttransplantation cyclophosphamide. Cyclophosphamide on days +3 and +4 followed busulfan-fludarabine conditioning and a marrow graft. The protocol was immunoSEQ multiplex PCR, while the TCRdb copy is restricted to in-frame clones and leaves out a portion. This table holds roughly 8,100 clones with no singletons; the top ten claim roughly a quarter. The material was PBMCs, obtained 94 days after allogeneic stem cell transplant with posttransplant cyclophosphamide. These receptors were taken from a female patient aged 55-70 years who received an allogeneic stem cell transplant from an unrelated donor, was CMV-positive, and had acute GVHD only. Part of the T cells may come from the graft donor.

This clone was counted many times. V is TRBV5-6 and J is TRBJ2-5; the match to TRBD2 covers 13 bases. The germline V gene encodes CDR1 SGHDT and CDR2 YYEEEE. This CDR3 region has 15 residues. V was clipped by 0 bases and J by 4 bases; unmatched bases: 0. CDR3 loop: CASSLGTSGRETQYF. The CDR3 DNA reads TGTGCCAGCAGCTTGGGGACTAGCGGGAGAGAGACCCAGTACTTC.

This clone was found many times. V usage is TRBV6-1 and J usage is TRBJ2-1; 7 bases align to TRBD1. V was clipped by 8 bases and J by 3 bases; unmatched bases: 4. Germline V gene lookup returns CDR1 MNHNS and CDR2 SASEGT. The CDR3 runs to 13 residues. The CDR3 DNA is TGTGCCAGCCGGGACAGAAACTACAATGAGCAGTTCTTC. Translated: CASRDRNYNEQFF.

In this sample, this clone is medium-sized (0.01 to 0.1%). V is TRBV24-1 and J is TRBJ2-2; no clear D gene. CDR1 and CDR2 (germline): KGHDR, SFDVKD. This CDR3 has 14 residues. V dropped 4 bases and J dropped 5 bases, with 10 bases sitting between them. The CDR3 loop reads CATSEDTMTGELFF. For the CDR3, the DNA is TGTGCCACCAGTGAGGATACTATGACCGGGGAGCTGTTTTTT.

This clone was found many times. This sequence joins TRBV19 and TRBJ1-2, with 7 bases identical to TRBD1. CDR1 is LNHDA, CDR2 SQIVND, per germline (reference sequence). The CDR3 has 15 amino acids. Trimming removed 4 bases from V and 8 bases from J; junction bases left unmatched: 13. The CDR3 loop is CASSTDRTGRWGYTF. The CDR3 coding sequence is TGTGCCAGTAGTACCGACCGGACAGGCCGCTGGGGCTACACCTTC.

This clone showed up many times. The rearrangement joins TRBV7-9 to TRBJ1-1; TRBD1 matches at 8 bases. Looked up from germline, CDR1 is SEHNR and CDR2 is FQNEAQ (reference sequence). CDR3 size: 16 residues. V was clipped by 4 bases and J by 2 bases; unmatched bases: 9. The CDR3 nucleotides read TGTGCCAGCAGCTCCCCCCCGACAGGGGTAAACACTGAAGCTTTCTTT. It encodes CASSSPPTGVNTEAFF. The complete variable domain, with remaining parts taken from reference TRBV7-9 and TRBJ1-1, reads DTGVSQNPRHKITKRGQNVTFRCDPISEHNRLYWYRQTLGQGPEFLTYFQNEAQLEKSRLLSDRFSAERPKGSFSTLEIQRTEQGDSAMYLCASSSPPTGVNTEAFFGQGTRLTVV.

Judged by abundance, this clone is medium-sized. V gene TRBV19 combines with J gene TRBJ1-2, with TRBD1 identical over 8 bases. The J segment lost 3 bases and the V segment lost 6 bases, leaving 6 bases of the junction unmatched. Germline CDR1 reads LNHDA; CDR2 reads SQIVND (reference sequence). The CDR3 has 14 amino acids. CDR3 sequence: CASRDRGRDYGYTF. The CDR3 DNA reads as TGTGCCAGTAGAGACAGGGGCAGGGACTATGGCTACACCTTC.

This clone was picked up many times. The chain carries TRBV10-1 and TRBJ2-3; D not certain. The ends were cut back, 2 bases at V and 2 bases at J, with 8 bases in the middle. Germline CDR1 and CDR2: WNHNN and SYGVQD (reference sequence). The CDR3 has 14 residues. CDR3 amino acids: CASSENRDTDTQYF. Here the CDR3 DNA reads TGCGCCAGCAGTGAGAACAGAGACACAGATACGCAGTATTTT.

This clone was seen ten or more times. This chain links TRBV29-1 with TRBJ1-1; D not resolved. CDR3 length equals 15 residues. The germline V gene encodes CDR1 SQVTM and CDR2 ANQGSEA. V gave up 1 base and J gave up 4 bases, with 16 bases separating them. The CDR3 sequence is CSVEVGWRGATEAFF. The CDR3 DNA is TGCAGCGTTGAAGTTGGTTGGCGGGGAGCCACTGAAGCTTTCTTT.

This clone was seen more than once but under ten times. V is TRBV28 and J is TRBJ1-1; TRBD1 is a possible D gene (6 bases). V lost 6 bases, J lost 3 bases, and 17 bases lay in between. The CDR3 extends over 15 amino acids. The germline V gene has CDR1 MDHEN and CDR2 SYDVKM. The CDR3 nucleotides read TGTGCCAGCAGGTACCGACGGGACACTTACACTGAAGCTTTCTTT. Translating it yields CASRYRRDTYTEAFF.

This clone appeared many times. The chain employs TRBV6-2 or TRBV6-3 and TRBJ1-1; perhaps TRBD1 as D (5 bases). Germline loops: CDR1 MNHEY, CDR2 SVGEGT. Trimming removed 2 bases from V and 8 bases from J, with 12 bases in between. The CDR3 loop spans 13 amino acids. In nucleotides, the CDR3 is TGTGCCAGCAGTTACAGCAGGGTAGGAGAAGCTTTCTTT. This gives the protein CASSYSRVGEAFF.

Ten or more counts support this clone. In nucleotides, the CDR3 is TGTGCCAGCAGTGCACAGGGCCCTCGAAGTATGGTCTCTGGAAACACCATATATTTT. Amino acid sequence: CASSAQGPRSMVSGNTIYF. The chain uses TRBV11-2 and TRBJ1-3; D may be TRBD1 (6 bases). The germline CDR1 and CDR2 sequences are SGHAT and FQNNGV. This CDR3 has 19 residues. Trimming removed 6 bases at V and 0 bases at J, with 24 bases between.

This clone was detected many times. Here the CDR3 DNA reads TGTGCCAGCAGCCAGGGGGGGGTTCGCAATCAGCCCCAGCATTTT. This gives the protein CASSQGGVRNQPQHF. The genes are TRBV16 and TRBJ1-5; possibly TRBD1 for D (5 bases). V was shortened by 3 bases and J by 2 bases, with 11 bases between the two germline ends. In germline, CDR1 is KGHSY, CDR2 FQNENV. This CDR3 has 15 amino acids.

This clone was detected ten times or more. The gene calls are TRBV12-3 or TRBV12-4 and TRBJ1-5; perhaps TRBD1 as D (5 bases). Trimming cost V 5 bases and J 1 base, with 6 bases left between them. This CDR3 has 13 amino acids. The CDR3 region is CASSRQSNQPQHF. DNA for the CDR3: TGTGCCAGCAGTCGACAGAGCAATCAGCCCCAGCATTTT.

This clone appeared a few times. The V gene is TRBV27, the J gene TRBJ1-2, with D hard to call. With 6 bases removed from V and 6 bases from J, the gap between germline ends came to 14 bases. The CDR3 covers 13 residues. Germline CDR1 MNHEY, CDR2 SMNVEV (reference sequence). CDR3 residues: CASRPVNYHGYTF. The CDR3 DNA follows: TGTGCCAGCAGGCCAGTGAACTACCATGGCTACACCTTC.

This clone was found many times. The rearrangement links TRBV5-6 to TRBJ2-7; no firm D call. V was shortened by 5 bases and J by 0 bases, with 12 bases between the two germline ends. This CDR3 has 14 residues. From germline, CDR1 is SGHDT and CDR2 YYEEEE. CDR3 sequence: CASRMAGTSYEQYF. The CDR3 coding sequence is TGTGCCAGCAGGATGGCTGGCACCTCCTACGAGCAGTACTTC. Based on the CDR3 plus reference TRBV5-6 and TRBJ2-7, the full variable domain is DAGVTQSPTHLIKTRGQQVTLRCSPKSGHDTVSWYQQALGQGPQFIFQYYEEEERQRGNFPDRFSGHQFPNYSSELNVNALLLGDSALYLCASRMAGTSYEQYFGPGTRLTVT.